Below are 8 T cell receptor beta chains sequenced from a single sample in a study of tumor-infiltrating lymphocytes in primary liver carcinoma. Germline DNA was also extracted, while the blood RNA originated from unsorted whole blood. Priming with a constant-region primer yielded TCR beta cDNA from roughly 490 ng total RNA. For TCR beta, libraries were produced by three nested multiplex PCR rounds using slightly modified ARM-PCR. With TRBV1-TRBV30 forward primers and a C-beta reverse primer, the first two PCR rounds were run for nine to eleven cycles each. TCRdb reprocessed the multiplex PCR reads with MiXCR, giving one entry per CDR3 protein. This table holds about 300,000 distinct CDR3 sequences, roughly two thirds found once. The sequenced sample consisted of peripheral blood. All receptors derive from a man aged 35-49 years with primary liver carcinoma and hepatitis B virus infection.

Concerning this clonotype: It may be a read error: a sequence one base away is much more abundant. This rearrangement joins TRBV6-2 or TRBV6-3 to TRBJ2-7; TRBD2 matches at 7 bases. The CDR3 runs to 13 residues. Germline V CDR1 and CDR2: MNHEY, SVGEGT. After removal of 10 bases from V and 2 bases from J, the junction contained 8 bases not matched to a gene. In DNA form, the CDR3 reads TGTGCCATCCTAGCGGAAAGCCCCTACGAGCAGTACTTC. The encoded protein is CAILAESPYEQYF.

As for this clonotype: At one end the junction does not follow the germline gene, possibly because of a read error. This chain connects TRBV4-2 to TRBJ2-7; 11 bases are a match to TRBD2. There are 16 residues in the CDR3. CDR1 and CDR2 from the germline V gene are LGHNA and YNFKEQ. The CDR3, as DNA: TGTGCCAGCAGCCAAGTCTCTAGCGGGGGGTCCTACGGGCAGTACTTC. Amino acid sequence: CASSQVSSGGSYGQYF.

The chain joins TRBV10-3 to TRBJ2-3; no reliable D call. Germline CDR1 reads ENHRY; CDR2 reads SYGVKD. V shed 4 bases and J shed 2 bases, with 13 bases lying between them. CDR3 length equals 15 residues. CDR3 bases: TGTGCCATCAGTGGGGTGGGCGGATTCACAGATACGCAGTATTTT. It codes for CAISGVGGFTDTQYF.

This clonotype was seen more than once but under ten times. This chain links TRBV6-5 with TRBJ2-1, with TRBD2 matching 7 bases. V shed 0 bases and J 7 bases; nucleotides not matched to a gene: 12. The CDR3 runs 17 residues. Germline values: CDR1 MNHEY, CDR2 SVGAGI. CDR3 coding DNA: TGTGCCAGCAGTTACTCGAGTCCCAGCGGGATTAAAAATGAGCAGTTCTTC. This encodes CASSYSSPSGIKNEQFF.

The sample holds many counts of this clonotype. CDR3 nucleotides: TGCGCCAGCAGCTTGCCGGGACAGGGGATGGATACGCAGTATTTT. Residues: CASSLPGQGMDTQYF. V and J are TRBV5-1 and TRBJ2-3; 10 positions match TRBD1. With V trimmed by 1 base and J by 6 bases, 5 bases remained unmatched. CDR3 length: 15 amino acids. Germline loops: CDR1 SGHRS, CDR2 YFSETQ.

The chain recombines TRBV10-3 with TRBJ1-3, with a weak D call TRBD1 (5 bases). With 4 bases removed from V and 1 base from J, the gap between germline ends came to 11 bases. This CDR3 spans 15 amino acids. CDR1 ENHRY and CDR2 SYGVKD come from the germline V gene. CDR3 DNA: TGTGCCATCAGTGGGGGGTCACCATCTGGAAACACCATATATTTT. Its protein product is CAISGGSPSGNTIYF.

As concerns this clonotype: A read error may be the cause here, since a much bigger clone is one base away. The V gene is TRBV6-5, the J gene TRBJ2-3, with TRBD2 matching 13 bases. Germline CDR1 and CDR2: MNHEY and SVGAGI. CDR3 length equals 15 residues. The J segment lost 8 bases and the V segment lost 5 bases, leaving 7 bases of the junction unmatched. DNA of the CDR3: TGTGCCAGCAGTATCGGACTAGCGGGAGCAGGTACGCAGTATTTT. Translation gives CASSIGLAGAGTQYF.

This clonotype is medium-sized within its sample. This chain's CDR3 is CASSSGTTDTQYF. CDR3 DNA sequence: TGTGCCAGCAGCTCGGGGACCACAGATACGCAGTATTTT. V usage is TRBV5-4 and J usage is TRBJ2-3; D is tentatively TRBD1 or TRBD2 (5 bases each). CDR3 size: 13 residues. V was cut by 3 bases and J by 2 bases, with 7 bases left in between. Germline V gene sequence: CDR1 SGHNT, CDR2 YYREEE (reference sequence).